The 12 T cell receptor beta chains given below trace back to one sample, sequenced in a study of cytomegalovirus exposure and HLA in healthy donors. In the PCR, 60 Vbeta and 13 Jbeta primers were used. The data were produced by immunoSEQ multiplex PCR, yet TCRdb's version contains in-frame clones alone and is incomplete. The sample has 150,000 to 180,000 clones, more than 75% seen once. What was sequenced was PBMCs. These receptors were taken from a man aged 30 to 39 in good health and CMV-seropositive.

CDR3 loop: CASSRLAGAYEQYF. The CDR3 DNA is TGTGCCAGCAGCAGGTTAGCGGGGGCCTACGAGCAGTACTTC. The chain employs TRBV5-6 and TRBJ2-7, with 9 bases aligning to TRBD2. Germline V lookup: CDR1 SGHDT, CDR2 YYEEEE. V gave up 4 bases and J gave up 2 bases; unmatched junction bases: 4. This CDR3 region has 14 residues.

This clone was seen a few times. This chain uses TRBV29-1 with TRBJ1-1; D is unresolved. The CDR3 runs 13 residues. The V end lost 6 bases, the J end lost 2 bases, and 13 bases lay between the germline ends. Germline CDR1 and CDR2: SQVTM and ANQGSEA. This chain's CDR3 is CSVAEGRNTEAFF. Here the CDR3 DNA reads TGCAGCGTGGCTGAGGGCAGAAACACTGAAGCTTTCTTT.

The chain links TRBV5-4 to TRBJ1-1, with 7 nucleotides matching TRBD1. The CDR3 length is 16 residues. Germline V gene lookup returns CDR1 SGHNT and CDR2 YYREEE (reference sequence). Trimming cost V 3 bases and J 5 bases; bases outside gene matches: 13. Here the CDR3 DNA reads TGTGCCAGCAGCTCGACAGGGTCCTTCTTTGGGACTGAAGCTTTCTTT. Amino acids: CASSSTGSFFGTEAFF.

This sequence joins TRBV7-9 and TRBJ1-1, with 11 bases that match TRBD1. The CDR3 runs to 17 residues. V lost 6 bases, J lost 4 bases, and 13 bases stayed unmatched. Germline V gene sequence: CDR1 SEHNR, CDR2 FQNEAQ (reference sequence). CDR3 amino acids: CASRRGTGGPMSTEAFF. The CDR3 bases are TGTGCCAGCAGACGCGGGACAGGGGGTCCGATGAGCACTGAAGCTTTCTTT.

The chain carries TRBV5-1 and TRBJ1-2; weak D call: TRBD1 (6 bases). Trimming took off 4 bases at V and 1 base at J, with 14 bases between the two ends. CDR3 size: 15 residues. Per the germline V gene, CDR1 is SGHRS and CDR2 is YFSETQ. CDR3 DNA: TGCGCCAGCAGCGGGGGGGGCGTTTTTAACTATGGCTACACCTTC. Amino acids: CASSGGGVFNYGYTF.

The V and J genes are TRBV5-5 and TRBJ2-7; TRBD2 matches 8 bases. The germline CDR1 and CDR2 sequences are SGHKS and YYEKEE (reference sequence). The CDR3 is 14 residues long. J was trimmed by 5 bases and V by 4 bases; bases with no gene match: 8. CDR3 region: CASSRSGTDNEQYF. The CDR3 coding sequence is TGTGCCAGCAGCCGTAGCGGGACCGACAACGAGCAGTACTTC. Full variable domain (remainder filled in from reference TRBV5-5 and TRBJ2-7): DAGVTQSPTHLIKTRGQQVTLRCSPISGHKSVSWYQQVLGQGPQFIFQYYEKEERGRGNFPDRFSARQFPNYSSELNVNALLLGDSALYLCASSRSGTDNEQYFGPGTRLTVT.

The V call is TRBV9, the J call TRBJ2-1, with D possibly matching TRBD2 (6 bases). V lost 4 bases and J 2 bases, leaving 13 bases between the germline ends. The CDR3 loop spans 15 amino acids. Germline lookup yields CDR1 SGDLS and CDR2 YYNGEE. CDR3 nucleotide sequence: TGTGCCAGCAGCACTCCCGGGACTCCCTACAATGAGCAGTTCTTC. It codes for CASSTPGTPYNEQFF.

The chain employs TRBV27 and TRBJ1-2; D is possibly TRBD1 (5 bases). This CDR3 region has 14 residues. The V gene lost 3 bases and the J gene lost 4 bases, with 12 bases spanning the gap. Germline values: CDR1 MNHEY, CDR2 SMNVEV (reference sequence). The DNA for the CDR3 is TGTGCCAGCAGTTTGAAGGGGCATAGCTATGGCTACACCTTC. Protein: CASSLKGHSYGYTF.

This clone was detected only once. J is TRBJ2-7 and V is TRBV5-1; 7 bases map to TRBD1. Germline assignment: CDR1 SGHRS and CDR2 YFSETQ. V was clipped by 0 bases and J by 5 bases; unmatched bases: 5. The CDR3 is made up of 14 amino acids. CDR3 sequence: CASSLGQGGHEQYF. The CDR3 DNA follows: TGCGCCAGCAGCTTGGGACAGGGTGGCCACGAGCAGTACTTC.

There are a few counts of this clone. V usage is TRBV6-6 and J usage is TRBJ2-7; 7 nucleotides match TRBD1. Per germline, CDR1 MNHNY and CDR2 SVGAGI (reference sequence). The CDR3 spans 11 residues. The V segment lost 6 bases and the J segment 6 bases; nucleotides outside the gene matches: 2. The CDR3 protein is CASSRDSEQYF. The CDR3 nucleotides are TGTGCCAGCAGCCGGGACAGCGAGCAGTACTTC.

This chain connects TRBV19 to TRBJ2-5, with D unresolved. The V end was cut by 2 bases, the J end by 1 base, with 11 bases between. Germline CDR1 reads LNHDA; CDR2 reads SQIVND (reference sequence). CDR3 length: 15 amino acids. The DNA of the CDR3 is TGTGCCAGTAGTATAAGCGAACGGATCCAAGAGACCCAGTACTTC. Protein sequence: CASSISERIQETQYF.

V is TRBV28 and J is TRBJ2-5; the match to TRBD2 covers 11 bases. Looked up from germline, CDR1 is MDHEN and CDR2 is SYDVKM. This CDR3 has 15 residues. Trimming removed 10 bases from V and 5 bases from J; junction bases left unmatched: 12. The CDR3, as DNA: TGTGCCACGTTCCCGACTAGCGGGATCGTGGAGACCCAGTACTTC. This codes for CATFPTSGIVETQYF.